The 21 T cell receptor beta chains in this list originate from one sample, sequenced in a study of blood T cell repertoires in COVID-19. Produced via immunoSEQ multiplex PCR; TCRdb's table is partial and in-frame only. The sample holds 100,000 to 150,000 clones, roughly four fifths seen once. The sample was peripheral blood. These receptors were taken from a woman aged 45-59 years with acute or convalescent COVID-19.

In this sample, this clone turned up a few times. Here the CDR3 reads CASSFLSGTGSPYGYTF. The CDR3 DNA sequence: TGTGCCAGCAGTTTCCTGTCCGGGACAGGGAGCCCCTATGGCTACACCTTC. The chain has TRBV27 and TRBJ1-2, with TRBD1 matching 9 bases. V trimming: 3 bases; J trimming: 4 bases; junction bases outside the gene matches: 12. Germline-derived CDR1 and CDR2 are MNHEY and SMNVEV (reference sequence). CDR3 size: 17 residues.

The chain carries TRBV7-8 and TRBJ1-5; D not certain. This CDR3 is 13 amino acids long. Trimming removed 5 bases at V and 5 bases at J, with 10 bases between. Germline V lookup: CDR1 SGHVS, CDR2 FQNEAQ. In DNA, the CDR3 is TGTGCCAGCAGCGAACATGAGGATCAGCCCCAGCATTTT. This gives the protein CASSEHEDQPQHF. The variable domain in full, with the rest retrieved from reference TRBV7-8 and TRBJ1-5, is GAGVSQSPRYKVAKRGQDVALRCDPISGHVSLFWYQQALGQGPEFLTYFQNEAQLDKSGLPSDRFFAERPEGSVSTLKIQRTQQEDSAVYLCASSEHEDQPQHFGDGTRLSIL.

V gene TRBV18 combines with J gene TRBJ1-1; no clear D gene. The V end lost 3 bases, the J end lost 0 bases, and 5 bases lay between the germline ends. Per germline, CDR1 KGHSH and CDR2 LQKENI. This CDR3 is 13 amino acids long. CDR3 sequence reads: CASSPRMNTEAFF. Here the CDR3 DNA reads TGTGCCAGCTCACCGAGAATGAACACTGAAGCTTTCTTT. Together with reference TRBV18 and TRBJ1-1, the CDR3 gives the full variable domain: NAGVMQNPRHLVRRRGQEARLRCSPMKGHSHVYWYRQLPEEGLKFMVYLQKENIIDESGMPKERFSAEFPKEGPSILRIQQVVRGDSAAYFCASSPRMNTEAFFGQGTRLTVV.

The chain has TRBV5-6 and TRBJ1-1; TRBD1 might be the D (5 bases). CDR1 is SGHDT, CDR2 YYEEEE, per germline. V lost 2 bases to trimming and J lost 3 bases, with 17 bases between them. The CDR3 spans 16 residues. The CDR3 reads CASSFKSVGADTEAFF. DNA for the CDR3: TGTGCCAGCAGCTTCAAGTCGGTAGGGGCGGACACTGAAGCTTTCTTT.

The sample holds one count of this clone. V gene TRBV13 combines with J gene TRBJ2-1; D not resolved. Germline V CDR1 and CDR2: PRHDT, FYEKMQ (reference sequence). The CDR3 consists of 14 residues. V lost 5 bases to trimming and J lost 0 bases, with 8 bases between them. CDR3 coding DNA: TGTGCCAGCAGCGACAAGAGCTCCTACAATGAGCAGTTCTTC. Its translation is CASSDKSSYNEQFF. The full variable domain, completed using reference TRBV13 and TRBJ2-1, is AAGVIQSPRHLIKEKRETATLKCYPIPRHDTVYWYQQGPGQDPQFLISFYEKMQSDKGSIPDRFSAQQFSDYHSELNMSSLELGDSALYFCASSDKSSYNEQFFGPGTRLTVL.

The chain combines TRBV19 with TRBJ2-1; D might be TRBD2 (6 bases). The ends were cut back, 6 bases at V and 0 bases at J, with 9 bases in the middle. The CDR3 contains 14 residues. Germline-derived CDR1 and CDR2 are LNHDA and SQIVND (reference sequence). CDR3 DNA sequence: TGTGCCAGTAGCCGGGGGAACTCCTACAATGAGCAGTTCTTC. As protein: CASSRGNSYNEQFF.

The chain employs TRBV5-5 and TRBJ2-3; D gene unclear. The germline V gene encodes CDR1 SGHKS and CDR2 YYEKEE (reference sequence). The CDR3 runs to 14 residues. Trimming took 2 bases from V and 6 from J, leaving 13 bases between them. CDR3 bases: TGTGCCAGCAGCTTTGGTGGTTCTGAGGATACGCAGTATTTT. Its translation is CASSFGGSEDTQYF.

This chain's CDR3 is CASTRGGSGYTQYF. The CDR3 bases are TGTGCCAGCACCAGGGGAGGGAGTGGATATACGCAGTATTTT. V usage is TRBV28 and J usage is TRBJ2-3; maybe TRBD2 (7 bases). V lost 7 bases and J lost 7, with 18 bases in between. This CDR3 is 14 amino acids long. CDR1 MDHEN and CDR2 SYDVKM come from the germline V gene.

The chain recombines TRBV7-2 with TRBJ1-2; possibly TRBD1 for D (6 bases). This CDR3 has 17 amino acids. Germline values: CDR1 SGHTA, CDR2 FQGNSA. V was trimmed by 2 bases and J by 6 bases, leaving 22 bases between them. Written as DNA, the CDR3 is TGTGCCAGCAGCTTACTGGGACGGGGACATTTGGGGAATGGCTACACCTTC. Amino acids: CASSLLGRGHLGNGYTF.

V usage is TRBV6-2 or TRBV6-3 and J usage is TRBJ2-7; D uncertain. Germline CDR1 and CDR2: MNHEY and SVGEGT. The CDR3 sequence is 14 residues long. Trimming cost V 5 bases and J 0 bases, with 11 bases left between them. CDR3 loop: CASSLGVFSYEQYF. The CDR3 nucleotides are TGTGCCAGCAGTCTCGGAGTTTTCTCCTACGAGCAGTACTTC.

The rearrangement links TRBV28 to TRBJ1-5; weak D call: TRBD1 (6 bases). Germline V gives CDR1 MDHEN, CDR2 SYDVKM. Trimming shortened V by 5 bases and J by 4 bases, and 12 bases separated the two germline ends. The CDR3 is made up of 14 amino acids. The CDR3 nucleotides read TGTGCCAGCAGTCCCCCGGACAGAAATCAGCCCCAGCATTTT. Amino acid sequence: CASSPPDRNQPQHF.

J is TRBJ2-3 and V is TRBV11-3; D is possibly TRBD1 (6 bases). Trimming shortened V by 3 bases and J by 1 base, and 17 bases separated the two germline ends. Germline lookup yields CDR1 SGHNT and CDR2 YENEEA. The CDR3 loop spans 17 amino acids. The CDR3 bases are TGTGCCAGCAGCTTCCAAGGCAGGGACACTGGCACAGATACGCAGTATTTT. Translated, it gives CASSFQGRDTGTDTQYF.

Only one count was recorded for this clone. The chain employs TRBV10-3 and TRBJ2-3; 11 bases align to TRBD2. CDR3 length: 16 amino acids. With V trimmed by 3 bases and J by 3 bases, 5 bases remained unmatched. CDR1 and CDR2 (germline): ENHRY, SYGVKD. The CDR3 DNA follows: TGTGCCATCAGTGAATTAGCGGGAGGGAGGACAGATACGCAGTATTTT. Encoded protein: CAISELAGGRTDTQYF.

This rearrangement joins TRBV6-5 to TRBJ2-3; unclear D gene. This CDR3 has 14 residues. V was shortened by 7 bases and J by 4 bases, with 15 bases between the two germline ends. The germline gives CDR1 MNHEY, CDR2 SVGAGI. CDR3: CASNTPRFPDTQYF. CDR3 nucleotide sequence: TGTGCCAGCAACACCCCTCGCTTCCCAGATACGCAGTATTTT.

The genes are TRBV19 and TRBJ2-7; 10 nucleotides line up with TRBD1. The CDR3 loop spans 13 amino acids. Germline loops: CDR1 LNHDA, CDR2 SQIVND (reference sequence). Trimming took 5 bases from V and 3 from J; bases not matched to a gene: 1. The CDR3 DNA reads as TGTGCCAGTAGTCGGGACAGGGGCTACGAGCAGTACTTC. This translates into CASSRDRGYEQYF.

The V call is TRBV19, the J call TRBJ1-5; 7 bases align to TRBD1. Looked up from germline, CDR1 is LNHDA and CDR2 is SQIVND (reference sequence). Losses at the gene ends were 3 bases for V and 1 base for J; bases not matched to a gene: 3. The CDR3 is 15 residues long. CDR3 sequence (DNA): TGTGCCAGTAGTATGGGGACAGCCAGCAATCAGCCCCAGCATTTT. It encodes CASSMGTASNQPQHF.

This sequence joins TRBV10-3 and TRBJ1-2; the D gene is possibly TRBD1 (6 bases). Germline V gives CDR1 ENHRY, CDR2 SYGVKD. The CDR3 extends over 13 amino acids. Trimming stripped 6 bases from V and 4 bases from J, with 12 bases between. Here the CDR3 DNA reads TGTGCCATCAGCCCGACAGGTGGCTATGGCTACACCTTC. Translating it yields CAISPTGGYGYTF.

This CDR3 reads CASSLDRGLTEAFF. The CDR3 nucleotides are TGTGCCAGTAGTCTTGACAGGGGTTTAACTGAAGCTTTCTTT. This rearrangement joins TRBV19 to TRBJ1-1; 8 nucleotides agree with TRBD1. The ends lost 5 bases at V and 5 bases at J; junction bases unmatched: 7. This CDR3 has 14 residues. The germline V gene has CDR1 LNHDA and CDR2 SQIVND (reference sequence).

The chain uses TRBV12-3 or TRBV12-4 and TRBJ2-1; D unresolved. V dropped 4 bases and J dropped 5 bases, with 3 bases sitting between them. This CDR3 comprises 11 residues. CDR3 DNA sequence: TGTGCCAGCAGTTATAACAATGAGCAGTTCTTC. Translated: CASSYNNEQFF.

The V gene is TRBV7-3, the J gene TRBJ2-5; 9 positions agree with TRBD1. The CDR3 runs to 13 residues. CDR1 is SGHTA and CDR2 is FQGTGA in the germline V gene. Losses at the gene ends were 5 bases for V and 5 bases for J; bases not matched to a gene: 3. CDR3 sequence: CASSTGQGETQYF. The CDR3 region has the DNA TGTGCCAGCAGCACTGGACAGGGGGAGACCCAGTACTTC. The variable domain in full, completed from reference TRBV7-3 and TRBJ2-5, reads GAGVSQTPSNKVTEKGKYVELRCDPISGHTALYWYRQSLGQGPEFLIYFQGTGAADDSGLPNDRFFAVRPEGSVSTLKIQRTERGDSAVYLCASSTGQGETQYFGPGTRLLVL.

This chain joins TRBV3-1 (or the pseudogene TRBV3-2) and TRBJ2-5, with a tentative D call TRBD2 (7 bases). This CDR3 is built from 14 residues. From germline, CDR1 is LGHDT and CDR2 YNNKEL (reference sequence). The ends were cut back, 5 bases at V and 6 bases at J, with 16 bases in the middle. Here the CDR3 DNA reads TGTGCCAGCAGCGTTTCTGGGGGGGCCAAGACCCAGTACTTC. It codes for CASSVSGGAKTQYF.